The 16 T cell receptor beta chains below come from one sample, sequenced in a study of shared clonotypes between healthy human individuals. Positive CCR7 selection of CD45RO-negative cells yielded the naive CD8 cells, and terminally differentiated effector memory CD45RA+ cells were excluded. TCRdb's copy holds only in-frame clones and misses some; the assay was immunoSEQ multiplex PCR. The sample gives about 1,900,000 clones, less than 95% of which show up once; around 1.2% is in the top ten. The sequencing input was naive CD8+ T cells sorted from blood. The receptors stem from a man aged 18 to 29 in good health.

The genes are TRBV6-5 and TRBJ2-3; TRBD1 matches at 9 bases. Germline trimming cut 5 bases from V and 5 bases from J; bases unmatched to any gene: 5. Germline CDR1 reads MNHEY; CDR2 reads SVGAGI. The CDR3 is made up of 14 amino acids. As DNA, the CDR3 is TGTGCCAGCAGTCTACAGGGGGCGGAAGATACGCAGTATTTT. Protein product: CASSLQGAEDTQYF.

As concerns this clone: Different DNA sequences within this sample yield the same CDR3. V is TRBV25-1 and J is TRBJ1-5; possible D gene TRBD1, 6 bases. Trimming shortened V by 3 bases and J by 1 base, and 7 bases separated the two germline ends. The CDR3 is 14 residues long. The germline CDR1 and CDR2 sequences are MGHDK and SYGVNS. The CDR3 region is CASSDRGSNQPQHF. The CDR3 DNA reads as TGTGCCAGCAGTGACAGGGGAAGCAATCAGCCCCAGCATTTT.

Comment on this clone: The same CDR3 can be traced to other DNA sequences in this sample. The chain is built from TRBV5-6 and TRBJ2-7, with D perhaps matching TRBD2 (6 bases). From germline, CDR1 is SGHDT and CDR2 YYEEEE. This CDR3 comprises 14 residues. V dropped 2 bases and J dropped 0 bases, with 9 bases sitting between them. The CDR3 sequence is CASSFGGSSYEQYF. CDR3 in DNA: TGTGCCAGCAGCTTTGGGGGGTCCTCCTACGAGCAGTACTTC.

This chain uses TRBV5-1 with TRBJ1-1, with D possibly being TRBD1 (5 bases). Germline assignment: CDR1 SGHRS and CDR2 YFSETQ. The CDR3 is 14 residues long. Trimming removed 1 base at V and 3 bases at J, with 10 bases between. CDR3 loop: CASSLMQGYTEAFF. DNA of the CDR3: TGCGCCAGCAGCTTGATGCAGGGTTACACTGAAGCTTTCTTT.

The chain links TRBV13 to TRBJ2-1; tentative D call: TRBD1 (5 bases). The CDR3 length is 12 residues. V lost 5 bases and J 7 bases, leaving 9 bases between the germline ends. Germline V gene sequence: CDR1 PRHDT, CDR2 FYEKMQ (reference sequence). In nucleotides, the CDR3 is TGTGCCAGCAGCAACCGACAGAATGAGCAGTTCTTC. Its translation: CASSNRQNEQFF.

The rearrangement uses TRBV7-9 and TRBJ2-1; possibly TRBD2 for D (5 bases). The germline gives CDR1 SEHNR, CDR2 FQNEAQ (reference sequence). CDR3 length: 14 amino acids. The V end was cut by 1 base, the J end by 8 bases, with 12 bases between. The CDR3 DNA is TGTGCCAGCAGCTTAGGAGAGGGCCTCGATGAGCAGTTCTTC. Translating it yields CASSLGEGLDEQFF.

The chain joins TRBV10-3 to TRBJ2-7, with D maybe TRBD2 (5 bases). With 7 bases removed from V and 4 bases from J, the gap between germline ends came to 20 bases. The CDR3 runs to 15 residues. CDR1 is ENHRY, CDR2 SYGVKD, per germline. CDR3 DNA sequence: TGTGCCATCACCCAGGAGTCTGGAGCGGAGTACGAGCAGTACTTC. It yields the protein CAITQESGAEYEQYF.

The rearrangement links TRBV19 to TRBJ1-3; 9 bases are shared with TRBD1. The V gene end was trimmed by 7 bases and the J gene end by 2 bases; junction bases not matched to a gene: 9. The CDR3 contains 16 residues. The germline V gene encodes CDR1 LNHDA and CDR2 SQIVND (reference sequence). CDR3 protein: CASTLGRDRAGNTIYF. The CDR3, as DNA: TGTGCCAGTACCCTGGGCCGGGACAGGGCTGGAAACACCATATATTTT.

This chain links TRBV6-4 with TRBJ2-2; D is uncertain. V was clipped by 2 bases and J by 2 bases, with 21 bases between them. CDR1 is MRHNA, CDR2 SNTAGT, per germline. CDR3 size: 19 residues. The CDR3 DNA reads TGTGCCAGCAGTGACCCCCCTTCCTCCCGGGTCCGAAACACCGGGGAGCTGTTTTTT. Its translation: CASSDPPSSRVRNTGELFF.

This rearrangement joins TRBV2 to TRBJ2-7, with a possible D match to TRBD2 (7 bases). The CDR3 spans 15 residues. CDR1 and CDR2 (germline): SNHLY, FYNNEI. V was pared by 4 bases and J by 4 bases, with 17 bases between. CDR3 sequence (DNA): TGTGCCAGCAGTGGAGTCGGCAGGGGAGGGTACGAGCAGTACTTC. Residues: CASSGVGRGGYEQYF.

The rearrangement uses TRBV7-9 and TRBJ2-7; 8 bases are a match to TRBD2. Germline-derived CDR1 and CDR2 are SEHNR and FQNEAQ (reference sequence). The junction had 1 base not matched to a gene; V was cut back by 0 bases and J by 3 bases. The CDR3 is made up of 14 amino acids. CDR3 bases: TGTGCCAGCAGCTTAGCTCGGGAGGGCTACGAGCAGTACTTC. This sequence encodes CASSLAREGYEQYF.

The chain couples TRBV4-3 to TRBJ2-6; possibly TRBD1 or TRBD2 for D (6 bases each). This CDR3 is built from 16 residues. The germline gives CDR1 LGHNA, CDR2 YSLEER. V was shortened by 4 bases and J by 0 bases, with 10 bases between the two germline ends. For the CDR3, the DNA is TGCGCCAGCAGCCCATCGGGGGCCTCTGGGGCCAACGTCCTGACTTTC. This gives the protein CASSPSGASGANVLTF.

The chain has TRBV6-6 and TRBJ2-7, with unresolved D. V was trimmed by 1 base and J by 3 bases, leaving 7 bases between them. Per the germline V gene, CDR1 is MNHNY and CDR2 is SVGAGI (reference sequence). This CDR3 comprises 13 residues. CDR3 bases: TGTGCCAGCAGTTACTTAGACAACTACGAGCAGTACTTC. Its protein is CASSYLDNYEQYF.

CDR3 DNA sequence: TGTGCCAGCAGTGATGGGGAGGGAGAACAGCCCCAGCATTTT. Translating gives CASSDGEGEQPQHF. The chain couples TRBV2 to TRBJ1-5; the D is unclear. The CDR3 consists of 14 residues. V lost 3 bases to trimming and J lost 7 bases, with 13 bases between them. Germline CDR1 is SNHLY and CDR2 is FYNNEI.

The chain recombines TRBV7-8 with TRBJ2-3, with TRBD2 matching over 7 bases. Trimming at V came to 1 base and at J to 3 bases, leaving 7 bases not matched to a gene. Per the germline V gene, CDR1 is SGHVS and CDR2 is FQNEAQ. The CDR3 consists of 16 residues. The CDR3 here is CASSLVAGAPTDTQYF. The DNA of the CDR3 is TGTGCCAGCAGCTTAGTGGCGGGAGCCCCGACAGATACGCAGTATTTT.

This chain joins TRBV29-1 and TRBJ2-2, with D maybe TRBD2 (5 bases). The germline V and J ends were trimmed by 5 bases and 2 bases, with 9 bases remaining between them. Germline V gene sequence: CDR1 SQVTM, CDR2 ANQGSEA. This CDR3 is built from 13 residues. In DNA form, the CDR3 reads TGCAGCGTTATTACGGGAAACACCGGGGAGCTGTTTTTT. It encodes CSVITGNTGELFF.